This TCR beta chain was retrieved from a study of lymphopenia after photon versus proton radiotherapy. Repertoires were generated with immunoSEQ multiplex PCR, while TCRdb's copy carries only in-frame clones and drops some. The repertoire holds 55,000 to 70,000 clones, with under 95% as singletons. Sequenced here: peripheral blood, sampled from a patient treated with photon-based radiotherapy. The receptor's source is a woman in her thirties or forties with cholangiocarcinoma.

CDR3 in DNA: TGTGCCAGCATCTATAATGAAAAACTGTTTTTT. It translates to CASIYNEKLFF. This chain joins TRBV6-6 and TRBJ1-4; D is unclear. V gave up 7 bases and J gave up 4 bases, with 4 bases separating them. The CDR3 runs to 11 residues. Germline V gives CDR1 MNHNY, CDR2 SVGAGI (reference sequence).